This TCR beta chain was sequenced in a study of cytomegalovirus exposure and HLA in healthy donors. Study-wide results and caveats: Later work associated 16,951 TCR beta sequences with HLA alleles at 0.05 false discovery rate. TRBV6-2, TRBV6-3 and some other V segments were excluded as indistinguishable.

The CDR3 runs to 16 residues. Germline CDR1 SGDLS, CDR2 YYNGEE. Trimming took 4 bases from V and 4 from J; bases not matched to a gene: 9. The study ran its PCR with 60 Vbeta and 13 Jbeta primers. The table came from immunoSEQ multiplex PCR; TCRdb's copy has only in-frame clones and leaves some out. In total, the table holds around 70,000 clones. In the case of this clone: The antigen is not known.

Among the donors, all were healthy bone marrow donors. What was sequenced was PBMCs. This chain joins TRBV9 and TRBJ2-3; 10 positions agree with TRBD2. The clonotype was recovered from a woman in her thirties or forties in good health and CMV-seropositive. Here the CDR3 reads CASSLRAGGHPDTQYF. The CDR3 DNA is TGTGCCAGCAGCCTCCGAGCGGGGGGGCACCCAGATACGCAGTATTTT. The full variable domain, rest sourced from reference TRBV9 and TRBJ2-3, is DSGVTQTPKHLITATGQRVTLRCSPRSGDLSVYWYQQSLDQGLQFLIQYYNGEERAKGNILERFSAQQFPDLHSELNLSSLELGDSALYFCASSLRAGGHPDTQYFGPGTRLTVL.